These 22 T cell receptor beta chains originate from one sample sequenced in a study of cytotoxic CD8 clonotypes in ibrutinib-treated CLL listed by TCRdb under 2021. Libraries were made using the immunoSEQ multiplex PCR assay. The clones in this table, taken by TCRdb from immuneACCESS, are in-frame only. Not every clone is retained; where verified, under half of the shortfall comes from an unresolved V gene, and the cause of the rest is unknown. The sample contains approximately 50,000 clones, roughly 58% of them found a single time. The ten most abundant clones make up 24% of the sample. What this sample's time point label stands for: progressive disease on ibrutinib. Specimen: PBMCs, collected at disease progression, from a patient treated with ibrutinib. The source of these receptors is a human donor with chronic lymphocytic leukemia.

The rearrangement links TRBV11-3 to TRBJ2-4, with 7 positions matching TRBD2. The germline gives CDR1 SGHNT, CDR2 YENEEA. The trim removed 1 base at V and 3 bases at J, leaving 6 bases unmatched. The CDR3 extends over 16 amino acids. The CDR3 reads CASSLVAGAGKNIQYF. In DNA, the CDR3 is TGTGCCAGCAGCTTAGTGGCGGGAGCCGGCAAAAACATTCAGTACTTC.

The chain is built from TRBV15 and TRBJ1-4, with TRBD1 matching 8 bases. Germline V gene sequence: CDR1 LNHNV, CDR2 YYDKDF (reference sequence). The CDR3 covers 16 residues. V was clipped by 3 bases and J by 7 bases; unmatched bases: 10. This CDR3 is CATSRALTGAGEKLFF. In DNA form, the CDR3 reads TGTGCCACCAGCAGGGCTTTGACAGGGGCCGGTGAAAAACTGTTTTTT. The full variable domain, with the rest looked up from reference TRBV15 and TRBJ1-4, is DAMVIQNPRYQVTQFGKPVTLSCSQTLNHNVMYWYQQKSSQAPKLLFHYYDKDFNNEADTPDNFQSRRPNTSFCFLDIRSPGLGDTAMYLCATSRALTGAGEKLFFGSGTQLSVL.

The sample holds a few counts of this clone. V gene TRBV4-1 combines with J gene TRBJ2-5, with D uncertain. Germline CDR1 MGHRA, CDR2 YSYEKL. There are 20 residues in the CDR3. The V and J ends lost 0 bases and 1 base respectively, with 24 bases between them. The CDR3 DNA reads TGCGCCAGCAGCCAAGATTATCTGGTGTACTCGCTTGGGGTCCAAGAGACCCAGTACTTC. This translates into CASSQDYLVYSLGVQETQYF.

V gene TRBV29-1 combines with J gene TRBJ2-3; 14 bases are shared with TRBD2. The CDR3 is 15 residues long. J was trimmed by 3 bases and V by 4 bases; bases with no gene match: 3. The germline V gene has CDR1 SQVTM and CDR2 ANQGSEA. CDR3 sequence reads: CSVVGLAGGTDTQYF. CDR3 in DNA: TGCAGCGTTGTAGGACTAGCGGGGGGAACAGATACGCAGTATTTT.

This chain joins TRBV6-6 and TRBJ1-2, with 7 bases identical to TRBD1. CDR1 and CDR2 (germline): MNHNY, SVGAGI (reference sequence). The CDR3 covers 11 residues. The junction had 2 bases not matched to a gene; V was cut back by 10 bases and J by 3 bases. The CDR3 region is CATGQDYGYTF. The CDR3 region has the DNA TGTGCCACCGGACAGGACTATGGCTACACCTTC.

The chain uses TRBV5-1 and TRBJ2-2; TRBD1 matches 9 bases. The CDR3 spans 13 residues. Losses at the gene ends were 1 base for V and 13 bases for J; bases not matched to a gene: 5. Germline V CDR1 and CDR2: SGHRS, YFSETQ. CDR3 sequence: CASSLSGTGSLFF. The CDR3 DNA follows: TGCGCCAGCAGCTTGTCCGGGACAGGGTCGCTGTTTTTT.

The CDR3 DNA sequence: TGTGCCAGCAGTCCACCTACAGGGGGCGACTATGGCTACACCTTC. Amino acid sequence: CASSPPTGGDYGYTF. The chain combines TRBV28 with TRBJ1-2; 9 nucleotides line up with TRBD1. The CDR3 spans 15 residues. The germline V gene encodes CDR1 MDHEN and CDR2 SYDVKM. V lost 5 bases to trimming and J lost 3 bases; unmatched junction nucleotides: 7.

This clone showed up many times. J is TRBJ2-1 and V is TRBV19; D remains ambiguous. CDR1 is LNHDA and CDR2 is SQIVND in the germline V gene (reference sequence). This CDR3 has 15 residues. Trimming cost V 6 bases and J 0 bases, with 12 bases left between them. CDR3 nucleotide sequence: TGTGCCAGTAGCCTTGGGCAAAGCTCCTACAATGAGCAGTTCTTC. Its protein is CASSLGQSSYNEQFF.

A few counts support this clone. This chain links TRBV9 with TRBJ1-2, with a weak D call TRBD1 (6 bases). Trimming took off 0 bases at V and 4 bases at J, with 13 bases between the two ends. This CDR3 contains 15 residues. Germline V gene lookup returns CDR1 SGDLS and CDR2 YYNGEE. CDR3 DNA sequence: TGTGCCAGCAGCGTAGACGTGACAGGTGGCTATGGCTACACCTTC. Protein product: CASSVDVTGGYGYTF.

This chain links TRBV30 with TRBJ1-5; tentative D call: TRBD1 (5 bases). CDR3 length: 14 residues. Looked up from germline, CDR1 is GTSNPN and CDR2 is SVGIG (reference sequence). V lost 2 bases, J lost 2 bases, and 10 bases lay in between. The CDR3 loop reads CAWSKGLGNQPQHF. The CDR3 nucleotides read TGTGCCTGGAGTAAGGGGTTAGGCAATCAGCCCCAGCATTTT.

This clone was counted between two and nine times. The rearrangement joins TRBV7-2 to TRBJ1-2; 8 bases map to TRBD1. This CDR3 region has 16 residues. Trimming took 5 bases from V and 6 from J; bases not matched to a gene: 14. The germline gives CDR1 SGHTA, CDR2 FQGNSA. DNA of the CDR3: TGTGCCAGCAGCCCAGGCTCGGACAGGGCTATGGATGGCTACACCTTC. Protein product: CASSPGSDRAMDGYTF.

V usage is TRBV9 and J usage is TRBJ2-2; 10 positions match TRBD1. Germline V gene sequence: CDR1 SGDLS, CDR2 YYNGEE. The CDR3 has 17 residues. Trimming at V came to 2 bases and at J to 4 bases, leaving 8 bases not matched to a gene. In nucleotides, the CDR3 is TGTGCCAGCAGCGTTGCTCCGGGACAGGGGTTCACCGGGGAGCTGTTTTTT. This translates into CASSVAPGQGFTGELFF.

J is TRBJ2-5 and V is TRBV2; D is unclear. CDR1 and CDR2 from the germline V gene are SNHLY and FYNNEI. V lost 7 bases and J lost 3, with 9 bases in between. This CDR3 contains 12 residues. CDR3: CASKQLEETQYF. The DNA of the CDR3 is TGTGCCAGCAAACAGCTGGAAGAGACCCAGTACTTC.

The chain employs TRBV4-1 and TRBJ1-3; D possibly corresponds to TRBD1 (5 bases). This CDR3 comprises 16 residues. Germline lookup yields CDR1 MGHRA and CDR2 YSYEKL. V lost 2 bases and J 0 bases, leaving 11 bases between the germline ends. CDR3 DNA: TGCGCCAGCAGCCAATGGGACTCCAGCTCTGGAAACACCATATATTTT. Translated, it gives CASSQWDSSSGNTIYF.

This clone was picked up a small number of times. V usage is TRBV27 and J usage is TRBJ2-7, with D tentatively TRBD1 (6 bases). The CDR3 extends over 13 amino acids. From germline, CDR1 is MNHEY and CDR2 SMNVEV (reference sequence). V dropped 3 bases and J dropped 6 bases, with 12 bases sitting between them. In DNA form, the CDR3 reads TGTGCCAGCAGTTTCCCTGGGGGCGCCGAGCAGTACTTC. This translates into CASSFPGGAEQYF.

The rearrangement uses TRBV27 and TRBJ2-2; D is possibly TRBD2 (6 bases). V shed 8 bases and J shed 2 bases, with 15 bases lying between them. CDR1 is MNHEY and CDR2 is SMNVEV in the germline V gene (reference sequence). The CDR3 covers 15 residues. The chain's CDR3 is CASWDPGTNTGELFF. The DNA for the CDR3 is TGTGCCAGCTGGGACCCTGGGACTAACACCGGGGAGCTGTTTTTT.

The chain joins TRBV27 to TRBJ1-1; maybe TRBD1 (5 bases). Germline values: CDR1 MNHEY, CDR2 SMNVEV (reference sequence). The CDR3 contains 15 residues. Deletions cut 2 bases from V and 0 bases from J, with 10 bases between. The CDR3 region has the DNA TGTGCCAGCAGTTTAATGGGGCCGATGAACACTGAAGCTTTCTTT. Protein product: CASSLMGPMNTEAFF.

This clone was counted a few times. This CDR3 reads CASSIDLGRDDQHF. The CDR3 nucleotides are TGTGCCAGTAGTATAGATCTCGGACGGGATGACCAGCATTTT. This rearrangement joins TRBV19 to TRBJ1-5; D gene ambiguous. CDR1 is LNHDA, CDR2 SQIVND, per germline (reference sequence). The CDR3 loop spans 14 amino acids. Trimming left V 0 bases short and J 12 bases short, with 15 bases between.

Regarding this clone: Other DNA sequences in the same sample also yield this CDR3. The chain carries TRBV7-2 and TRBJ1-2; 9 bases match TRBD1. The junction had 6 bases not matched to a gene; V was cut back by 5 bases and J by 5 bases. Germline V CDR1 and CDR2: SGHTA, FQGNSA. The CDR3 sequence is 14 residues long. CDR3 DNA: TGTGCCAGCAGCCCGCCGACAGGGGGGTATGGCTACACCTTC. It specifies CASSPPTGGYGYTF.

The sample holds one count of this clone. The rearrangement uses TRBV18 and TRBJ1-5; weak D call: TRBD1 (6 bases). The CDR3 runs to 15 residues. The germline CDR1 and CDR2 sequences are KGHSH and LQKENI. Trimming took 6 bases from V and 3 from J, leaving 15 bases between them. Here the CDR3 reads CASSLGQTSNQPQHF. DNA for the CDR3: TGTGCCAGCTCCCTCGGACAGACCTCCAATCAGCCCCAGCATTTT.

This chain joins TRBV13 and TRBJ2-7; TRBD1 is a possible D gene (6 bases). V lost 4 bases and J lost 5, with 12 bases in between. CDR1 is PRHDT and CDR2 is FYEKMQ in the germline V gene (reference sequence). The CDR3 extends over 13 amino acids. The CDR3 sequence: CASSYRDTDEQYF. The CDR3 DNA reads TGTGCCAGCAGCTACCGGGACACCGACGAGCAGTACTTC.

This clone was seen only a few times. CDR3 residues: CASSRTGTGVENSPLHF. The CDR3 region has the DNA TGTGCCAGCAGCCGCACCGGGACAGGGGTAGAGAATTCACCCCTCCACTTT. This chain links TRBV7-6 with TRBJ1-6, with 10 positions matching TRBD1. There are 17 residues in the CDR3. The germline V gene encodes CDR1 SGHVS and CDR2 FNYEAQ. V dropped 5 bases and J dropped 7; count of bases not matched to a gene: 11.